Below are 29 T cell receptor delta chains sequenced from a single sample in a study of gamma-delta T cells after stem cell transplantation. TCRdb processed the RT-PCR reads again with the CATT caller. This table holds approximately 2,100 delta-chain clones, 2.5% to 3.5% found once. Sequenced input: gamma-delta T cells. The receptor source for this set is a human donor. It is not recorded whose cells these are; they may come from a transplant donor.

On this clone itself: With a far larger clone one base away, a read error is the likely cause. The gene calls are TRDV2 and TRDJ1, with 13 bases matching TRDD3. The length of the CDR3 is 17 residues. Germline CDR1 GEAIGNYY, CDR2 EKD. CDR3 residues: CARDPVLGDTRDDKLIF. In DNA, the CDR3 is TGTGCCCGTGACCCCGTACTGGGGGATACGCGTGACGATAAACTCATCTTT.

In its sample, this clone ranks as medium-sized. The V call is TRDV2, the J call TRDJ1, with 12 nucleotides matching TRDD3. From germline, CDR1 is GEAIGNYY and CDR2 EKD. This CDR3 comprises 20 residues. After removal of 2 bases from V and 0 bases from J, the junction contained 15 bases not matched to a gene. The CDR3 region has the DNA TGTGCCTGTGACAAAATCGACACCCGCTGGGGGATACGAAACACCGATAAACTCATCTTT. Amino acids: CACDKIDTRWGIRNTDKLIF.

This clone is categorized as medium-sized (0.01 to 0.1%). This chain joins TRDV2 and TRDJ1, with TRDD3 matching over 10 bases. Germline-derived CDR1 and CDR2 are GEAIGNYY and EKD. CDR3 length: 16 residues. V was clipped by 3 bases and J by 2 bases; unmatched bases: 8. The CDR3 sequence: CACDVLGDPYTDKLIF. CDR3 DNA sequence: TGTGCCTGTGACGTACTGGGGGATCCTTATACCGATAAACTCATCTTT.

The gene calls are TRDV2 and TRDJ1, with 9 bases matching TRDD3. CDR1 and CDR2 from the germline V gene are GEAIGNYY and EKD. CDR3 length: 18 residues. The trim removed 3 bases at V and 0 bases at J, leaving 13 bases unmatched. As DNA, the CDR3 is TGTGCCTGTGACGTCCTATCGGGGATACGCGGTTACACCGATAAACTCATCTTT. Its translation: CACDVLSGIRGYTDKLIF.

This clone is termed large. The chain links TRDV2 to TRDJ1, with 9 nucleotides matching TRDD3. CDR3 length equals 15 residues. Per the germline V gene, CDR1 is GEAIGNYY and CDR2 is EKD. The V and J ends lost 3 bases and 3 bases, in that order; junction bases with no gene match: 7. CDR3 in DNA: TGTGCCTGTGACGCGGTGGGGGATAATTCCGATAAACTCATCTTT. Its protein is CACDAVGDNSDKLIF.

As regards this clone: A read error may be the cause here, since a much bigger clone is one base away. The chain carries TRDV2 and TRDJ3, with 7 bases fitting TRDD3. Germline assignment: CDR1 GEAIGNYY and CDR2 EKD. The CDR3 runs 22 residues. With 3 bases clipped from V and 0 bases from J, the junction kept 19 bases outside the gene matches. The CDR3 coding sequence is TGTGCCTGTGACCCCACACTGTCCTGGGGGGACCGCAGCTCCTGGGACACCCGACAGATGTTTTTC. It encodes CACDPTLSWGDRSSWDTRQMFF.

In this sample, this clone turned up a few times. This likely came from a read error, as a far larger clone is one base away. Other DNA sequences of this sample code for an identical CDR3. The rearrangement uses TRDV2 and TRDJ3, with 7 bases aligning to TRDD3. The length of the CDR3 is 20 residues. Germline V gene data show CDR1 as GEAIGNYY and CDR2 as EKD. V dropped 0 bases and J dropped 0; count of bases not matched to a gene: 10. This CDR3 reads CACDTGGFLPNSWDTRQMFF. The CDR3, as DNA: TGTGCCTGTGACACCGGGGGATTTCTCCCGAACTCCTGGGACACCCGACAGATGTTTTTC.

In its sample, this clone is large (0.1 to 1%). This sample also contains other DNA sequences that code for the same CDR3. CDR3 sequence reads: CACDTVLGDTDKLIF. The CDR3 DNA reads TGTGCCTGTGATACCGTACTGGGGGACACCGATAAACTCATCTTT. V is TRDV2 and J is TRDJ1; 8 bases align to TRDD3. V lost 4 bases, J lost 0 bases, and 6 bases stayed unmatched. The CDR3 is 15 amino acids. The V gene's germline CDR1 is GEAIGNYY and CDR2 EKD.

Details on this clone: The TCRdb protein, from a much larger clone, departs from this DNA's translation at residue 5, likely by read error; the protein shown derives from the DNA. The V call is TRDV2, the J call TRDJ1; 9 nucleotides line up with TRDD3. Unmatched junction bases numbered 8, after V lost 3 bases and J lost 4 bases. This CDR3 has 15 residues. The germline gives CDR1 GEAIGNYY, CDR2 EKD. The CDR3 here is CACDDLGDQDDKLIF. CDR3 bases: TGTGCCTGTGACGACCTGGGGGATCAGGACGATAAACTCATCTTT.

Concerning this clone itself: The likely explanation is a read error, given a far larger clone one base away. The V call is TRDV2, the J call TRDJ1; TRDD3 matches 8 bases. This CDR3 region has 13 residues. The germline CDR1 and CDR2 sequences are GEAIGNYY and EKD. The CDR3 spells CACDGIRTDKFIF. CDR3 in DNA: TGTGCCTGTGACGGGATACGAACCGATAAATTCATCTTT.

With regard to this clone: This DNA's translation and the protein TCRdb lists, from a much larger clone, do not match at residue 8, likely due to a read error; the protein shown is translated from the DNA. CDR3 DNA: TGTGCCTGTGACACCGTATCCCCACTGGGGGGCAAACTCATCTTT. This translates into CACDTVSPLGGKLIF. V usage is TRDV2 and J usage is TRDJ1, with 8 bases matching TRDD3. Germline CDR1 GEAIGNYY, CDR2 EKD. V trimming: 0 bases; J trimming: 8 bases; junction bases outside the gene matches: 10. CDR3 length: 15 amino acids.

On this clone itself: A far larger clone is only one base removed, so a read error is likely. Distinct nucleotide sequences in the sample also encode this CDR3. Written as DNA, the CDR3 is TGTGCCTGCGACACCGTAGGACTGCCCATAGGGAAACTCATCTTT. This gives the protein CACDTVGLPIGKLIF. This chain joins TRDV2 and TRDJ1; D is unclear. This CDR3 region has 15 residues. Germline V gene sequence: CDR1 GEAIGNYY, CDR2 EKD.

This clone was recorded a few times. This DNA's translation differs at residue 11 from TCRdb's protein, which comes from a much larger clone; a read error is likely, and the protein shown is translated from the DNA. The CDR3 region has the DNA TGTGCCTGTGACTCCCTAAGTACTGGGAACGCCGATAAACTCATCTTT. This encodes CACDSLSTGNADKLIF. The chain has TRDV2 and TRDJ1, with D tentatively TRDD3 (6 bases). Germline V lookup: CDR1 GEAIGNYY, CDR2 EKD. Between the trimmed V and J ends, which lost 3 bases and 3 bases, there was a span of 19 bases. The CDR3 totals 16 residues.

This clone is deemed large. This sample also contains other DNA sequences that code for the same CDR3. V usage is TRDV2 and J usage is TRDJ1; 13 bases are a match to TRDD3. The CDR3 runs to 22 residues. The germline CDR1 and CDR2 sequences are GEAIGNYY and EKD. Germline trimming cut 0 bases from V and 1 base from J; bases unmatched to any gene: 19. The CDR3 loop reads CACDTGALLGDTGLRGTDKLIF. CDR3 nucleotide sequence: TGTGCCTGTGACACCGGGGCCCTACTGGGGGATACGGGGCTACGAGGCACCGATAAACTCATCTTT.

This clone was seen more than once but under ten times. A read error is possible here, since a much larger clone lies one base away. Other DNA variants within this sample encode the same CDR3. This chain uses TRDV2 with TRDJ1, with TRDD3 matching over 7 bases. In germline, CDR1 is GEAIGNYY, CDR2 EKD. The CDR3 covers 21 residues. CDR3 loop: CACDTVSLPAAGGLYTDKLIF. CDR3 sequence (DNA): TGTGCCTGCGACACCGTTTCCCTCCCGGCAGCTGGGGGTTTGTACACCGATAAACTCATCTTT.

This clone has just a few counts. TCRdb's entry gives the protein of a much larger clone, which mismatches this DNA's translation at residue 3, likely from a read error; the protein reported here is translated from the DNA. This rearrangement joins TRDV2 to TRDJ1; 8 nucleotides agree with TRDD3. The germline V gene has CDR1 GEAIGNYY and CDR2 EKD. This CDR3 contains 19 residues. The CDR3 region is CARETLGDTRKSYTDKLIF. The CDR3, as DNA: TGTGCCCGTGAAACCTTAGGGGATACCCGAAAATCGTACACCGATAAACTCATCTTT.

As to this clone: This likely traces to a read error, being one base from a far larger clone. The J gene is TRDJ1, the V gene TRDV2; no firm D call. This CDR3 has 15 residues. Germline-derived CDR1 and CDR2 are GEAIGNYY and EKD. This CDR3 is CARDTVSTSPDKLIF. The CDR3, as DNA: TGTGCCCGTGACACCGTGTCGACTTCGCCCGATAAACTCATCTTT.

This clone was detected only a few times. TCRdb attributes to this sequence the protein of a much larger clone, which differs from the DNA translation at residue 4; a read error is likely, and the protein displayed is translated from the DNA. The chain is built from TRDV2 and TRDJ1; TRDD3 agrees at 11 bases. The CDR3 extends over 16 amino acids. CDR1 and CDR2 (germline): GEAIGNYY, EKD. V was pared by 5 bases and J by 0 bases, with 7 bases of the junction left unmatched. CDR3 in amino acids: CACGKLGDTNTDKLIF. The CDR3 DNA reads TGTGCCTGTGGCAAGTTGGGGGATACGAACACCGATAAACTCATCTTT.

The table lists this clone with a few counts. A much larger clone lies a single base off, so this may be a read error. Additional DNA sequences in this sample encode the identical CDR3. CDR3 in DNA: TGTGCCTGCGACGGAATCACTGGGGGATACGCTTCCACCGATAAACTCATCTTT. This translates into CACDGITGGYASTDKLIF. The rearrangement links TRDV2 to TRDJ1; 13 bases fit TRDD3. Germline trimming cut 7 bases from V and 1 base from J; bases unmatched to any gene: 14. Germline lookup yields CDR1 GEAIGNYY and CDR2 EKD. This CDR3 spans 18 amino acids.

This clone was seen more than once but under ten times. The protein TCRdb lists belongs to a much larger clone and differs from this DNA's translation at residue 8, which points to a read error; the protein shown is made from the DNA. This chain connects TRDV2 to TRDJ1; 7 bases are shared with TRDD3. The junction had 14 bases not matched to a gene; V was cut back by 3 bases and J by 5 bases. The CDR3 sequence is 16 residues long. The V gene's germline CDR1 is GEAIGNYY and CDR2 EKD. The chain's CDR3 is CACDSLLEDTRDKLIF. In DNA form, the CDR3 reads TGTGCCTGTGACTCCTTACTGGAGGATACGCGAGATAAACTCATCTTT.

This clone was picked up a small number of times. A far bigger clonotype differs at one base, so this is likely a read error. In the same sample, other DNA sequences code for this CDR3. This chain links TRDV2 with TRDJ1; 8 bases are shared with TRDD3. Germline V CDR1 and CDR2: GEAIGNYY, EKD. This CDR3 is 17 amino acids long. This chain's CDR3 is CACDTVRALGDTDKLIF. As DNA, the CDR3 is TGTGCCTGTGACACCGTCCGAGCTCTGGGGGACACCGATAAGCTCATCTTT.

This chain links TRDV2 with TRDJ1; D might be TRDD2 (6 bases). CDR1 GEAIGNYY and CDR2 EKD come from the germline V gene. The V end lost 0 bases, the J end lost 4 bases, and 20 bases lay between the germline ends. This CDR3 contains 17 residues. The CDR3 region is CACDTSLLRGANDKLIF. As DNA, the CDR3 is TGTGCCTGTGACACCTCACTCCTACGGGGGGCCAACGATAAACTCATCTTT.

This clone was counted between two and nine times. Translating this DNA gives a protein that differs at residue 13 from the TCRdb one, which belongs to a much larger clone; a read error is likely, and the protein shown is this translation. The chain links TRDV2 to TRDJ3; D tentatively fits TRDD2 or TRDD3 (5 bases each). Germline V CDR1 and CDR2: GEAIGNYY, EKD. The CDR3 covers 18 residues. Written as DNA, the CDR3 is TGTGCCTGTGACACCTTAAGTGGGAGTTCCTGGGACAACCGACAGATGTTTTTC. Protein: CACDTLSGSSWDNRQMFF.

To note about this clone: With only one base between it and a far larger clone, this is likely a read error. The identical CDR3 is also encoded by other nucleotide sequences in the sample. This chain links TRDV2 with TRDJ1; 7 positions match TRDD3. The CDR3 is made up of 17 amino acids. Trimming cost V 0 bases and J 0 bases; bases outside gene matches: 9. The V gene's germline CDR1 is GEAIGNYY and CDR2 EKD. CDR3 region: CACDTVRALGDTDKLIF. The CDR3 DNA reads as TGTGCCTGTGACACCGTCCGAGCCCTGGGGGACACCGATAAACTCATCTTT.

Points on this clone: TCRdb records a much larger clone's protein for this DNA, with a difference at residue 5 that likely arises from a read error; the protein given is the translation of the DNA. The genes are TRDV2 and TRDJ1; 12 bases map to TRDD3. Germline V gives CDR1 GEAIGNYY, CDR2 EKD. After removal of 3 bases from V and 2 bases from J, the junction contained 12 bases not matched to a gene. The CDR3 sequence is 18 residues long. Written as DNA, the CDR3 is TGTGCCTGTGACTCCGTGAATCTGGGGGATACGCGGACCGATAAACTCATCTTT. It encodes CACDSVNLGDTRTDKLIF.

This clone was detected a few times. The protein recorded in TCRdb matches a much larger clone and deviates from this DNA's translation at residue 14, suggesting a read error; the protein here is obtained by translating the DNA. The chain carries TRDV2 and TRDJ1; 12 bases line up with TRDD3. This CDR3 spans 18 amino acids. CDR1 is GEAIGNYY and CDR2 is EKD in the germline V gene. CDR3 in DNA: TGTGCCTGTGACACCGTATCTGGGGGATACGGGGACACCGGTAAACTCATCTTT. Its protein is CACDTVSGGYGDTGKLIF.

This clone has just a few counts. A read error is likely here: a far larger clone is one base away. This sample includes further DNA sequences coding for the same CDR3. V is TRDV1 and J is TRDJ1, with TRDD3 matching 10 bases. The CDR3 is 22 amino acids. Germline CDR1 TSWWSYY, CDR2 QGS. The CDR3 DNA follows: TGTGCTCTTGGGGAAAGCCCCATATCTTATTACTGGGGGATCAGGGGCACCGATAAACTTATCTTT. Translated: CALGESPISYYWGIRGTDKLIF.

The rearrangement uses TRDV2 and TRDJ1; the match to TRDD3 covers 8 bases. Germline CDR1 and CDR2: GEAIGNYY and EKD. Germline trimming cut 3 bases from V and 0 bases from J; bases unmatched to any gene: 8. The CDR3 is 16 amino acids. Here the CDR3 reads CACDPILGAHTDKLIF. For the CDR3, the DNA is TGTGCCTGTGACCCGATACTGGGGGCCCACACCGATAAACTCATCTTT.

This clone was seen only a few times. This DNA translates differently at residue 3 from the TCRdb protein, which is that of a much larger clone; a read error is likely, and the protein shown is the DNA's own translation. This chain joins TRDV2 and TRDJ1; D gene uncertain. This CDR3 has 15 amino acids. Germline V CDR1 and CDR2: GEAIGNYY, EKD. DNA of the CDR3: TGTGCCCGTGACACCGTTGGGTCGAAAGGTGGTAAACTCATCTTT. It yields the protein CARDTVGSKGGKLIF.